What follows describes a single T cell receptor beta chain. These data come from a study of cytomegalovirus exposure and HLA in healthy donors. The PCR employed 60 Vbeta primers together with 13 Jbeta primers. Repertoires were generated with immunoSEQ multiplex PCR, while TCRdb's copy carries only in-frame clones and drops some. This table has over 100,000 clones, more than 65% appearing once. Looked up from germline, CDR1 is MNHEY and CDR2 is SMNVEV (reference sequence). This CDR3 has 15 amino acids. The J segment lost 4 bases and the V segment lost 6 bases, leaving 6 bases of the junction unmatched.

This TCR came from a woman in her twenties or thirties in good health and CMV-seronegative. The chain carries TRBV27 and TRBJ1-6; 7 nucleotides line up with TRBD1. The sequencing sample was made of PBMCs. The CDR3 region has the DNA TGTGCCAGCAGCTCAAGCAGGGGGTATAATTCACCCCTCCACTTT. It is translated as CASSSSRGYNSPLHF.